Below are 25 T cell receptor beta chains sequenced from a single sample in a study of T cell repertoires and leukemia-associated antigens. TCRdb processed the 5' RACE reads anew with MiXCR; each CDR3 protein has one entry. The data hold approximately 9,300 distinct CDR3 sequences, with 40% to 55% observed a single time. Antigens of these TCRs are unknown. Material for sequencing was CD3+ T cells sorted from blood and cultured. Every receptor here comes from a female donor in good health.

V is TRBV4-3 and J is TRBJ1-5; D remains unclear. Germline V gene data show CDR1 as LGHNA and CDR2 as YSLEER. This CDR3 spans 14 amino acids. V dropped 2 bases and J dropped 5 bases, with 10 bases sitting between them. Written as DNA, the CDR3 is TGCGCCAGCAGCCAATTCAGCTATCATCAGCCCCAGCATTTT. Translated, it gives CASSQFSYHQPQHF.

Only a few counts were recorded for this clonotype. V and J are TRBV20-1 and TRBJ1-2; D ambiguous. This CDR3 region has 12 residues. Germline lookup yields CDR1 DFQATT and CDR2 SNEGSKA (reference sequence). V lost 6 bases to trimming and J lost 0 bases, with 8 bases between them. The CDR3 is CSAAGSNYGYTF. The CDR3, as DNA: TGCAGTGCAGCGGGCTCTAACTATGGCTACACCTTC.

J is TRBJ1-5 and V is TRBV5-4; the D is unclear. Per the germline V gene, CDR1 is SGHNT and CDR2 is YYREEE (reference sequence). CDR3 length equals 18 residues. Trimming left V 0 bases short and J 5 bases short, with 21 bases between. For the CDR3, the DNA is TGTGCCAGCAGCTTGGACCCTCGACGACGGGGAATGTATCAGCCCCAGCATTTT. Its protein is CASSLDPRRRGMYQPQHF.

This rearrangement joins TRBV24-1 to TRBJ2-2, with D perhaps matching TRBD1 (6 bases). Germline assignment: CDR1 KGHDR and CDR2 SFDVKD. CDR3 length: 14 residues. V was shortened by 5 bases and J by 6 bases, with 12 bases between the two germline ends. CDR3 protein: CATSGHRDAGELFF. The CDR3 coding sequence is TGTGCCACCAGTGGGCACAGGGACGCCGGGGAGCTGTTTTTT.

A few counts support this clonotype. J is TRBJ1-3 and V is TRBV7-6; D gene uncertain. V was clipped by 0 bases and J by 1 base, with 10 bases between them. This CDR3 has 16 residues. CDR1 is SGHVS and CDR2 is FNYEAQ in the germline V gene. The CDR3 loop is CASSLAAGASGNTIYF. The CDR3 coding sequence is TGTGCCAGCAGCTTAGCGGCCGGTGCTTCTGGAAACACCATATATTTT.

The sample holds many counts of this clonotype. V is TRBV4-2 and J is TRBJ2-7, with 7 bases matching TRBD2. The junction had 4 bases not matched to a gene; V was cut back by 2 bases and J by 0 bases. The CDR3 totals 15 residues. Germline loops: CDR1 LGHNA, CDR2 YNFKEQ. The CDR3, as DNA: TGTGCCAGCAGCCAAAGTCGACTAGCCTCCTACGAGCAGTACTTC. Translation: CASSQSRLASYEQYF.

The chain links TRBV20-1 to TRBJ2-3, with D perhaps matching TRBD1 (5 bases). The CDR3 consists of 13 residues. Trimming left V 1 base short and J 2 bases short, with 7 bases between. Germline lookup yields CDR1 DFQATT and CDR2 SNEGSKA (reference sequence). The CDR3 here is CSARGGPTDTQYF. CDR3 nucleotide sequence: TGCAGTGCTAGAGGGGGCCCCACAGATACGCAGTATTTT.

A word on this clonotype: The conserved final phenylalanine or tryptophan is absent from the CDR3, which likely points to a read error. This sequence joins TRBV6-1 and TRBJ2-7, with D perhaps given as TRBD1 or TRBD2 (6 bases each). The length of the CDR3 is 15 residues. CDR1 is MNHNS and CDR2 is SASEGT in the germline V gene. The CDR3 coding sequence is TGTGCCAGCAGAGCCATAAAGGGGGGCTCCCACGAGCAGTACTCC. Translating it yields CASRAIKGGSHEQYS.

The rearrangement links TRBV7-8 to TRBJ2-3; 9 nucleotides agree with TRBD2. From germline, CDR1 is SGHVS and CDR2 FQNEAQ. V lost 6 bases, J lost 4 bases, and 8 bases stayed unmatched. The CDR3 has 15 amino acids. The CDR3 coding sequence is TGTGCCAGCAGTCTTAGCGGGAGCTATCCAGATACGCAGTATTTT. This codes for CASSLSGSYPDTQYF.

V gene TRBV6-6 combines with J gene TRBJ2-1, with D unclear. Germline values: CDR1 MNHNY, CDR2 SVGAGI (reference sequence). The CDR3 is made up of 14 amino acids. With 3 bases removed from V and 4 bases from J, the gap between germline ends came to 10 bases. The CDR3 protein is CASSYPGLYNEQFF. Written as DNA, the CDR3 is TGTGCCAGCAGTTATCCCGGCCTTTACAATGAGCAGTTCTTC.

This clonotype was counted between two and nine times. The CDR3 DNA reads as TGCAGCGTTGGGGGCGTGGGCTACGAGCAGTACTTC. Translating gives CSVGGVGYEQYF. The J gene is TRBJ2-7, the V gene TRBV29-1; TRBD1 might be the D (5 bases). CDR1 and CDR2 (germline): SQVTM, ANQGSEA. Trimming removed 4 bases from V and 3 bases from J, with 10 bases in between. The CDR3 sequence is 12 residues long.

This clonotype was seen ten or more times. The CDR3 coding sequence is TGTGCCAGCAGCCCTCCGGGGGAGAACACTGAAGCTTTCTTT. Amino acid sequence: CASSPPGENTEAFF. This chain connects TRBV7-9 to TRBJ1-1, with a tentative D call TRBD1 (5 bases). Trimming took 5 bases from V and 1 from J, leaving 11 bases between them. The germline V gene has CDR1 SEHNR and CDR2 FQNEAQ (reference sequence). The CDR3 contains 14 residues.

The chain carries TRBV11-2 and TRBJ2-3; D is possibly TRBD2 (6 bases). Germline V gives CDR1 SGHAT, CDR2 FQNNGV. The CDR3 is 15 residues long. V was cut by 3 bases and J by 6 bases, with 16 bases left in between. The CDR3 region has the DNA TGTGCCAGCAGCTTGGAGGGAATACAAGCCGATACGCAGTATTTT. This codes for CASSLEGIQADTQYF.

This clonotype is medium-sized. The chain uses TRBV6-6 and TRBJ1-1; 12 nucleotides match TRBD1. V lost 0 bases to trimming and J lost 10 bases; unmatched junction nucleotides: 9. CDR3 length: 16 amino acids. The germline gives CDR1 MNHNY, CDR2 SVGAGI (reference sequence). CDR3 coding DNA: TGTGCCAGCAGTTACTCGGGACAGGGGGCGAATTCTCTAGCTTTCTTT. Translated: CASSYSGQGANSLAFF.

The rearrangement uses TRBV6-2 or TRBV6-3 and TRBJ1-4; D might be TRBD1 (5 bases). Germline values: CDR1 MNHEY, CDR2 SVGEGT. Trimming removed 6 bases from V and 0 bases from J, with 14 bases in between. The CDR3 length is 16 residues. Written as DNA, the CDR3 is TGTGCCAGCAGACCCGACAGAACTGCAACTAATGAAAAACTGTTTTTT. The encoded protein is CASRPDRTATNEKLFF.

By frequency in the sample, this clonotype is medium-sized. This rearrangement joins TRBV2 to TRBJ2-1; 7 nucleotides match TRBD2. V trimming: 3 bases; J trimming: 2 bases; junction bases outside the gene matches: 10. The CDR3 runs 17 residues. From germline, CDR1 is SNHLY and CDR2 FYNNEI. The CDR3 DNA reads TGTGCCAGCAGTGACTTCAGCGGGATGTTGACCTACAATGAGCAGTTCTTC. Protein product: CASSDFSGMLTYNEQFF.

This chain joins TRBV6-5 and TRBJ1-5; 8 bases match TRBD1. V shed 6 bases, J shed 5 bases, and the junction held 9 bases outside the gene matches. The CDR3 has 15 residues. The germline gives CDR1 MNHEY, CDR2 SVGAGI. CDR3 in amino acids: CASSSDRGVYQPQHF. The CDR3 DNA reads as TGTGCCAGCAGCTCCGACAGGGGAGTATATCAGCCCCAGCATTTT.

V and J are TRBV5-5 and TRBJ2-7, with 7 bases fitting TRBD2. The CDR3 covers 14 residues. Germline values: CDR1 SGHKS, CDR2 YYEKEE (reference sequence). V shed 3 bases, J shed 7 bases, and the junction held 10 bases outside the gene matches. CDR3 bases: TGTGCCAGCAGCTCGGGATGGGAGGGCAAAGAGCAGTACTTC. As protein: CASSSGWEGKEQYF.

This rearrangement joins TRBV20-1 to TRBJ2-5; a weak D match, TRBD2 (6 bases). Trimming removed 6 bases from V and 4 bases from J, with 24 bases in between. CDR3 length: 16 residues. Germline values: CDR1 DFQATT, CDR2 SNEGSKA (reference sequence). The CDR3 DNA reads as TGCAGTGCCTTAACGGAAGACGGGAGTGATATAGAGACCCAGTACTTC. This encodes CSALTEDGSDIETQYF.

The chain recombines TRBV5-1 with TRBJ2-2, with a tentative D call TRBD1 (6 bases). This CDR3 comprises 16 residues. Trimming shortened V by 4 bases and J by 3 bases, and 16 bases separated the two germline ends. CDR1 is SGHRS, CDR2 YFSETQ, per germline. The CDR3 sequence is CASSNRDILYTGELFF. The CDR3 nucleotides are TGCGCCAGCAGCAACCGGGACATCCTCTACACCGGGGAGCTGTTTTTT. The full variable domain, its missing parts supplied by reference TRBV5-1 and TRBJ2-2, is KAGVTQTPRYLIKTRGQQVTLSCSPISGHRSVSWYQQTPGQGLQFLFEYFSETQRNKGNFPGRFSGRQFSNSRSEMNVSTLELGDSALYLCASSNRDILYTGELFFGEGSRLTVL.

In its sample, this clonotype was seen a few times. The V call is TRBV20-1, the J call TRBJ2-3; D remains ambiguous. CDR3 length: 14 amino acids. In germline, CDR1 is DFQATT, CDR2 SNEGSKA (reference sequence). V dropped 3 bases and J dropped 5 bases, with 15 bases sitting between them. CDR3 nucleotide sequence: TGCAGTGCTAGGGTGCTAGTCGGTTTAGATACGCAGTATTTT. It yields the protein CSARVLVGLDTQYF.

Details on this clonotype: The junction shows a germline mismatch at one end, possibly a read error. CDR3 DNA sequence: TGCGGCGTTGAAGACGATTCGGGACAGAGGAGCTACAATGAGCAGTTCTTC. It yields the protein CGVEDDSGQRSYNEQFF. The V and J genes are TRBV29-1 and TRBJ2-1, with 7 bases fitting TRBD1. The CDR3 totals 17 residues. CDR1 is SQVTM and CDR2 is ANQGSEA in the germline V gene.

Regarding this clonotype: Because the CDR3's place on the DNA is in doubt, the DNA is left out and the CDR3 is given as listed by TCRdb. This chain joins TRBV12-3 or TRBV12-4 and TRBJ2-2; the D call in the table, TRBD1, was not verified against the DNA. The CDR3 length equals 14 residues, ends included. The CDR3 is CASSSSGPTGELFF.

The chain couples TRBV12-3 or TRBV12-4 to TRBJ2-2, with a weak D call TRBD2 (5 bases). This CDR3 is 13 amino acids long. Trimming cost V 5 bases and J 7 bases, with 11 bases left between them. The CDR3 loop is CASSLNRGGELFF. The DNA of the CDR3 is TGTGCCAGCAGTCTAAATCGGGGCGGGGAGCTGTTTTTT.

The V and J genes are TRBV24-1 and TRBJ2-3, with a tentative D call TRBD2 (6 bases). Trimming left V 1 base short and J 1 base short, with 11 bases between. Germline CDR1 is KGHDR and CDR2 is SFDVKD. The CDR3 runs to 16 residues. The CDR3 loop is CATSDFYGRGTDTQYF. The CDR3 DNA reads TGTGCCACCAGTGATTTCTACGGGAGAGGCACAGATACGCAGTATTTT.